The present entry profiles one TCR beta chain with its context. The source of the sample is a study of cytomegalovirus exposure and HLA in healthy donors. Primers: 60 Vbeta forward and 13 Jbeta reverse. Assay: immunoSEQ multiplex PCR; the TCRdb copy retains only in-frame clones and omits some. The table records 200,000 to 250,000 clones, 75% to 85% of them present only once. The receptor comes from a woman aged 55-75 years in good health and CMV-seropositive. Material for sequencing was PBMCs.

CDR3 nucleotides: TGCGCCAGCAGCTTCCTAGCGGGGGGGGCTTCCTACGAGCAGTACTTC. Amino acids: CASSFLAGGASYEQYF. The gene calls are TRBV5-1 and TRBJ2-7, with 12 bases fitting TRBD2. CDR3 length equals 16 residues. The germline V gene has CDR1 SGHRS and CDR2 YFSETQ. Trimming at V came to 2 bases and at J to 1 base, leaving 4 bases not matched to a gene.